This T cell receptor beta chain appears in the sequencing data of a study of CD8+ T cells in alopecia areata. Study outcomes and limitations: TCR sharing was clearer in mice than between patients, perhaps partly owing to patient HLA diversity.

Sequencing relied on a cDNA template that was reverse transcribed from extracted RNA. Produced via immunoSEQ multiplex PCR; TCRdb's table is partial and in-frame only. There are around 100,000 clones in the sample, none observed a single time. The sample holds a few counts of this clone. Its matching antigen is unknown. Here the gene names and germline are mouse. The receptor's source is a C3H/HeJ mouse with alopecia areata. Mice of this strain are of MHC haplotype H2-k. Sequencing used lesional skin.

The CDR3 bases that were read are TGTGCCAGCAGTATAGCATCGACTGGCGTGGACACCGGG. Translation: CASSIASTGVDTG. The whole CDR3 sequence is CASSIASTGVDTGQLYF. J is TRBJ2-2 and V is TRBV19; D may be TRBD2 (6 bases). The CDR3 goes on 4 residues after the read ends, and that part is filled in from the germline J gene. CDR3 length: 17 residues. With 0 bases removed from V and 3 bases from J, the gap between germline ends came to 15 bases. Germline lookup yields CDR1 FNHDT and CDR2 SITEND (reference sequence).